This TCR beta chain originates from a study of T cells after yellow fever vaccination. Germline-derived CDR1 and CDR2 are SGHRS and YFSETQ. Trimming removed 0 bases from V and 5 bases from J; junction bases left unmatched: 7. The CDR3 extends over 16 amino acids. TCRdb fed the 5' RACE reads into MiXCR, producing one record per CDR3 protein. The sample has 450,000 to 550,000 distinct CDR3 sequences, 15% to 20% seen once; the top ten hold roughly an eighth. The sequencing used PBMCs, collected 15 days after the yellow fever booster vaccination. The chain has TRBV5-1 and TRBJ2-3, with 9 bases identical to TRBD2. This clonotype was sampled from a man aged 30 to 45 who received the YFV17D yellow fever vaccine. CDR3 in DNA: TGCGCCAGCAGCTTGGCGGCGGGAGGGCCTATAGATACGCAGTATTTT. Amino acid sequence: CASSLAAGGPIDTQYF.